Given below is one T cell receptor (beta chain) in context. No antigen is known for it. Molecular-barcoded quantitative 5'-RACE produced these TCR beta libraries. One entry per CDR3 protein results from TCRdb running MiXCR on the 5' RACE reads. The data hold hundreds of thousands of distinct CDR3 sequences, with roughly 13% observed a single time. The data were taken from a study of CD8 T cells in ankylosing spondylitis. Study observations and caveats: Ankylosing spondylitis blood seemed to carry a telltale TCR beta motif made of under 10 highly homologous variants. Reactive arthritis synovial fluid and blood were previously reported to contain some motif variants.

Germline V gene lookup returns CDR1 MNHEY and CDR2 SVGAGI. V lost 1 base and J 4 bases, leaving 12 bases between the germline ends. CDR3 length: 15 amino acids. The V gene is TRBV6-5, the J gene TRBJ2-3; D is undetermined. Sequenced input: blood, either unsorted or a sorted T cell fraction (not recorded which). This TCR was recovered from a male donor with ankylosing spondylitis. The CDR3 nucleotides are TGTGCCAGCAGTTACTTACTGACTGCACCAGATACGCAGTATTTT. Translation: CASSYLLTAPDTQYF.